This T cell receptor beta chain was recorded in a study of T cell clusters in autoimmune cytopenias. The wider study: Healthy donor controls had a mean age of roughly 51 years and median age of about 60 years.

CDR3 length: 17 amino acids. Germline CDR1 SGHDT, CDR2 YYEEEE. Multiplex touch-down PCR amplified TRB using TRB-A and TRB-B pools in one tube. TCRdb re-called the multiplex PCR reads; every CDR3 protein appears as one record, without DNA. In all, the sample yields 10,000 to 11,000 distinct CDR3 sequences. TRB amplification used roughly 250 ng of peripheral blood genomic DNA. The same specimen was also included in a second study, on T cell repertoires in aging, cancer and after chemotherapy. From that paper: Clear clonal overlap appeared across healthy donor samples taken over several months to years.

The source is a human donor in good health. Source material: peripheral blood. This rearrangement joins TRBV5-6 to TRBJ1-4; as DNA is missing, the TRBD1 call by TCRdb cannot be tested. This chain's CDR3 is CASSLPGRSLGGEKLFF.